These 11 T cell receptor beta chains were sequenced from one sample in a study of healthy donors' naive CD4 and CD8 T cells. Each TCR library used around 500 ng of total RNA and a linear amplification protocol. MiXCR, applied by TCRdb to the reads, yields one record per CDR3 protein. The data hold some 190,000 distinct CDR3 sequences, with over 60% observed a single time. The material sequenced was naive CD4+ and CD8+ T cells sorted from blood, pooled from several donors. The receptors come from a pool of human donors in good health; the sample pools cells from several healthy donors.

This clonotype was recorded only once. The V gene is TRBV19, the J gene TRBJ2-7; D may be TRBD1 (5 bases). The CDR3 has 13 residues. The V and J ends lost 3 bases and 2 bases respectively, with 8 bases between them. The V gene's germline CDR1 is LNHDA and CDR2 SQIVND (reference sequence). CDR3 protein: CASSMTVTYEQYF. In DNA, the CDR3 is TGTGCCAGTAGTATGACAGTTACCTACGAGCAGTACTTC.

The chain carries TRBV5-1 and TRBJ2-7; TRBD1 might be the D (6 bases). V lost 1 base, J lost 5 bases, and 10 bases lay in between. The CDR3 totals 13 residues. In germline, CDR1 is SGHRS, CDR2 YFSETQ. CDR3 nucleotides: TGCGCCAGCAGCTTGACAGGGAAGAACGAGCAGTACTTC. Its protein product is CASSLTGKNEQYF.

CDR3 in DNA: TGTGCCAGCAGTTACTTCGGCGGGGGCGATGGCTACACCTTC. Protein sequence: CASSYFGGGDGYTF. The gene calls are TRBV6-5 and TRBJ1-2; perhaps TRBD1 as D (6 bases). The CDR3 spans 14 residues. Looked up from germline, CDR1 is MNHEY and CDR2 is SVGAGI. V was cut by 1 base and J by 6 bases, with 12 bases left in between.

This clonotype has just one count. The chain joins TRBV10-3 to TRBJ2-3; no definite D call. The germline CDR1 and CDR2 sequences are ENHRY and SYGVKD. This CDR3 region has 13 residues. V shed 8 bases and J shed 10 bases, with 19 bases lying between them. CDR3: CAIQPSTPESQYF. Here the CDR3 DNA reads TGTGCCATCCAACCTTCTACGCCCGAGTCGCAGTATTTT.

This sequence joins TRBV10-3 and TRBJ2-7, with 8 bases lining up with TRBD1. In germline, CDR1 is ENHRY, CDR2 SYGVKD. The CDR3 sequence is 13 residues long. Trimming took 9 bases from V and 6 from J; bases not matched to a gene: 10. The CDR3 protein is CAITDREIGEQYF. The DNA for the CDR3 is TGTGCCATAACGGACAGGGAGATCGGCGAGCAGTACTTC.

CDR3 region: CASSLGQGNEKLFF. The CDR3 DNA is TGTGCCAGCAGCTTAGGTCAGGGCAATGAAAAACTGTTTTTT. The J gene is TRBJ1-4, the V gene TRBV7-2; tentative D call: TRBD1 (5 bases). Trimming took off 1 base at V and 5 bases at J, with 8 bases between the two ends. CDR3 length equals 14 residues. Germline V CDR1 and CDR2: SGHTA, FQGNSA.

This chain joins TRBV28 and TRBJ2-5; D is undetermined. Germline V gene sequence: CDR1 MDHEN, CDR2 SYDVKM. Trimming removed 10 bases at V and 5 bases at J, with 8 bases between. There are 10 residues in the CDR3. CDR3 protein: CATLKETQYF. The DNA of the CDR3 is TGTGCCACCCTTAAGGAGACCCAGTACTTC.

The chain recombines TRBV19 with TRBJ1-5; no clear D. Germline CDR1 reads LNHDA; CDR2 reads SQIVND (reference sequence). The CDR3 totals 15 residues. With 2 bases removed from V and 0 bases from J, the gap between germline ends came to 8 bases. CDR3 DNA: TGTGCCAGTAGTATACTCGGGGATAGCAATCAGCCCCAGCATTTT. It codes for CASSILGDSNQPQHF. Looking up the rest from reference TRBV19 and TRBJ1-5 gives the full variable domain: DGGITQSPKYLFRKEGQNVTLSCEQNLNHDAMYWYRQDPGQGLRLIYYSQIVNDFQKGDIAEGYSVSREKKESFPLTVTSAQKNPTAFYLCASSILGDSNQPQHFGDGTRLSIL.

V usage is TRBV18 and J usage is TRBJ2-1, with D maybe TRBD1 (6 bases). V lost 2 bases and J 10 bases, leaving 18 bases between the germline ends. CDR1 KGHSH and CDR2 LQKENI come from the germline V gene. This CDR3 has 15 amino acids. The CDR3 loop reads CASSPGDNVSGEQFF. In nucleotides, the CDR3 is TGTGCCAGCTCACCAGGGGACAACGTTTCTGGAGAGCAGTTCTTC.

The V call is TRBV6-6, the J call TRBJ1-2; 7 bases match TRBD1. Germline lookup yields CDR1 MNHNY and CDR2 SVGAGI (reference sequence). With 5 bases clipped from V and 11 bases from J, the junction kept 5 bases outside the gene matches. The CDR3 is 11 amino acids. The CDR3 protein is CASSRQGPYTF. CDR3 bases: TGTGCCAGCAGTAGACAGGGCCCATACACCTTC.

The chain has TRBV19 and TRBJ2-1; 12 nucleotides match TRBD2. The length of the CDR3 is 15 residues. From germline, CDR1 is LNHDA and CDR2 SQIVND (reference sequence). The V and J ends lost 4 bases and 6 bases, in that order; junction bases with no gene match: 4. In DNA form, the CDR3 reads TGTGCCAGTAGTAGGACTAGCGGGACGCTCAATGAGCAGTTCTTC. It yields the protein CASSRTSGTLNEQFF.